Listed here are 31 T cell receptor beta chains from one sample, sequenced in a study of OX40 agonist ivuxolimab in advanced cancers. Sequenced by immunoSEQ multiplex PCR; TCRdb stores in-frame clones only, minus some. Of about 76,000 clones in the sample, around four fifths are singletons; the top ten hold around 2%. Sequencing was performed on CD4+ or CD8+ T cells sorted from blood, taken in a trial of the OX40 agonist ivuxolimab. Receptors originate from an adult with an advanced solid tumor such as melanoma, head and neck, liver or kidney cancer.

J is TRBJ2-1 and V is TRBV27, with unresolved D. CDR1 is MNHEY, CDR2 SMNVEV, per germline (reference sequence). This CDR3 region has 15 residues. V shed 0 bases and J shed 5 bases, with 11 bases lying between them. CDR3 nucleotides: TGTGCCAGCAGTTTATCAGGACCGATTAACAATGAGCAGTTCTTC. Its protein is CASSLSGPINNEQFF.

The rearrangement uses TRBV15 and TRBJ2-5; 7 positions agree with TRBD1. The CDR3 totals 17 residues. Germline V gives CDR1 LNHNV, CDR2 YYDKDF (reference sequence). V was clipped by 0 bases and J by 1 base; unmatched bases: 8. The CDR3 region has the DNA TGTGCCACCAGCAGAGAACCCTCAGGGACAGTCCAAGAGACCCAGTACTTC. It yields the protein CATSREPSGTVQETQYF.

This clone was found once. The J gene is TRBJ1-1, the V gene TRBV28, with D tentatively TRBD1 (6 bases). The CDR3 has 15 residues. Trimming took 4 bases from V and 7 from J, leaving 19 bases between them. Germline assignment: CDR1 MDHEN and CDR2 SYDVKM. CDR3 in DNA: TGTGCCAGCAGTTCCGGCCCTACAGGGTACGTTGAAGCTTTCTTT. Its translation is CASSSGPTGYVEAFF.

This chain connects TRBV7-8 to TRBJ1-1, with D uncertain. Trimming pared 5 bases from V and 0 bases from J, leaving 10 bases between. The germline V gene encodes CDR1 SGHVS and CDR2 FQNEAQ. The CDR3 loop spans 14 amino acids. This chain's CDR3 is CASSTNLVNTEAFF. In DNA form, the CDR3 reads TGTGCCAGCAGCACCAATCTCGTGAACACTGAAGCTTTCTTT. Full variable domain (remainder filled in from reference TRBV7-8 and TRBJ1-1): GAGVSQSPRYKVAKRGQDVALRCDPISGHVSLFWYQQALGQGPEFLTYFQNEAQLDKSGLPSDRFFAERPEGSVSTLKIQRTQQEDSAVYLCASSTNLVNTEAFFGQGTRLTVV.

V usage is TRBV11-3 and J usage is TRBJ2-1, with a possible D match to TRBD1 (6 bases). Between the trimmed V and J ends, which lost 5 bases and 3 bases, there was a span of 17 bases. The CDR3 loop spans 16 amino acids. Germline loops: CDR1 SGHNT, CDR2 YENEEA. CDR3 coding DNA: TGTGCCAGCAGCCTAACTTGGACAGATAGCTACAATGAGCAGTTCTTC. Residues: CASSLTWTDSYNEQFF.

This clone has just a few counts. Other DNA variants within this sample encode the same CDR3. The CDR3 DNA sequence: TGTGCCAGCAGTGTGGGGGATACGCAGTATTTT. Translation gives CASSVGDTQYF. The chain links TRBV2 to TRBJ2-3; no reliable D call. Germline assignment: CDR1 SNHLY and CDR2 FYNNEI. This CDR3 has 11 residues. Trimming took off 4 bases at V and 6 bases at J, with 5 bases between the two ends.

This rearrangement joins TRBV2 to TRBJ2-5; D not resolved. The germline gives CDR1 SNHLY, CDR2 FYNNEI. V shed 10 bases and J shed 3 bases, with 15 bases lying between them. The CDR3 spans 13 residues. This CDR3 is CAIGRLTEETQYF. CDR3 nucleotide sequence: TGTGCCATCGGTCGTTTGACCGAAGAGACCCAGTACTTC.

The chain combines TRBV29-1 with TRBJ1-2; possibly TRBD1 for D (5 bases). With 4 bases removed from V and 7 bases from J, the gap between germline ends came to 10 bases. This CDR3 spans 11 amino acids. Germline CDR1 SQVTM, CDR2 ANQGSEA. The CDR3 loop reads CSVAGSIGYTF. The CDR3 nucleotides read TGCAGCGTTGCAGGGTCCATTGGCTACACCTTC.

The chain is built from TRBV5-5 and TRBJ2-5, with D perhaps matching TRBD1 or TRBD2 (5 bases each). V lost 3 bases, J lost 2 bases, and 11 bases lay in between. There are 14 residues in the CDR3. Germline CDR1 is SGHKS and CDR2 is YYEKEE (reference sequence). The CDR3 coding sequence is TGTGCCAGCAGCTCCGGGACGGGACAAGAGACCCAGTACTTC. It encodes CASSSGTGQETQYF.

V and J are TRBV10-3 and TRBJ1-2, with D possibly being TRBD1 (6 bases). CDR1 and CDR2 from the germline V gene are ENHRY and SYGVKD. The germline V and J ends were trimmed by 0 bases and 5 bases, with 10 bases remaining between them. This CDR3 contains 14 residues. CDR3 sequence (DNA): TGTGCCATCAGTGAGTCGCACAGGGAGTATGGCTACACCTTC. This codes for CAISESHREYGYTF.

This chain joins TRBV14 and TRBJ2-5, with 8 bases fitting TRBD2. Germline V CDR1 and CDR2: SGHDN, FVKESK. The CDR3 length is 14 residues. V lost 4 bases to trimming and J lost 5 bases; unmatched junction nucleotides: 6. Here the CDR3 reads CASSPLGLEETQYF. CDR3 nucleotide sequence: TGTGCCAGCAGCCCTTTGGGACTAGAGGAGACCCAGTACTTC.

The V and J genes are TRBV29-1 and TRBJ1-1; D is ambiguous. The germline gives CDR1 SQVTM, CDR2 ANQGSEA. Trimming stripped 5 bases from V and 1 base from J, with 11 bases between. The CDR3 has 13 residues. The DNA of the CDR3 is TGCAGCGTTATCGACGGAAGGAACACTGAAGCTTTCTTT. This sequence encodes CSVIDGRNTEAFF.

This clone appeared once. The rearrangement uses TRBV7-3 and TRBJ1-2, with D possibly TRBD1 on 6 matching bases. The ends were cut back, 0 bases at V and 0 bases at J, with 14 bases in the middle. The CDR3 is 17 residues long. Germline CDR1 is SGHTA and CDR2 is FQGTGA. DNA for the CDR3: TGTGCCAGCAGCTTAACGGGGCCAGGGGTTACTAACTATGGCTACACCTTC. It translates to CASSLTGPGVTNYGYTF.

For the CDR3, the DNA is TGCGCCAGCAGCCAAGACATCCTAGCGGGATCAAACAGGGGGGAGCTGTTTTTT. Amino acid sequence: CASSQDILAGSNRGELFF. The rearrangement joins TRBV4-1 to TRBJ2-2, with 9 bases aligning to TRBD2. V was pared by 0 bases and J by 8 bases, with 13 bases of the junction left unmatched. This CDR3 contains 18 residues. Germline values: CDR1 MGHRA, CDR2 YSYEKL.

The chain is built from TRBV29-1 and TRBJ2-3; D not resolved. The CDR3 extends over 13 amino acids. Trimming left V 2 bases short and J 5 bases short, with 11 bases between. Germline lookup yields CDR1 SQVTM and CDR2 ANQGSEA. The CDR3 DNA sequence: TGCAGCGTTGAATACAGACTGGGAGATACGCAGTATTTT. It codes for CSVEYRLGDTQYF.

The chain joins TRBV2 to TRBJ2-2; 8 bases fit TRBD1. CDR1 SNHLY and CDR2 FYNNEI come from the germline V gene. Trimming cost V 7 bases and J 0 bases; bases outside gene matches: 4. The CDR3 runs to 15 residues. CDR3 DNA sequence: TGTGCCAGCACAGACAGGGGTGCGAACACCGGGGAGCTGTTTTTT. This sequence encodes CASTDRGANTGELFF.

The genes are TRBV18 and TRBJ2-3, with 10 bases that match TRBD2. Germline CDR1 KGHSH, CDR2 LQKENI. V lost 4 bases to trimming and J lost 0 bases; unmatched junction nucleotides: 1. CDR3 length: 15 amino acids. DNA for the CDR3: TGTGCCAGCTCACTACTAGCGGGGAGCACAGATACGCAGTATTTT. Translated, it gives CASSLLAGSTDTQYF.

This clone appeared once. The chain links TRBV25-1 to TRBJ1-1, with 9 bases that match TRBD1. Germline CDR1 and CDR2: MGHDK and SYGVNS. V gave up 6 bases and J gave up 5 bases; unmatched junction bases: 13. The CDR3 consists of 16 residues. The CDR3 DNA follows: TGTGCCAGCAGGGGGTCGGGACAGGGCCATCGGACTGAAGCTTTCTTT. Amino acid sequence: CASRGSGQGHRTEAFF.

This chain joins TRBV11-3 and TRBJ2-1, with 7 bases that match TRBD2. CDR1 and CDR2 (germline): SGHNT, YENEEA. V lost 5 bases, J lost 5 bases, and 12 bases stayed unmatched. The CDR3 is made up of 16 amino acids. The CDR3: CASSLGTTAVHNEQFF. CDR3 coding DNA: TGTGCCAGCAGCCTAGGGACTACAGCGGTCCACAATGAGCAGTTCTTC.

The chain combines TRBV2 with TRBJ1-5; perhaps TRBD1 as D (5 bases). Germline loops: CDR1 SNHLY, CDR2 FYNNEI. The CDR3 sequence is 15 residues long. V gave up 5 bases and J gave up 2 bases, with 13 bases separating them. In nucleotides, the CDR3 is TGTGCCAGCAGTAGTGGGGCTTGGGGCAATCAGCCCCAGCATTTT. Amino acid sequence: CASSSGAWGNQPQHF.

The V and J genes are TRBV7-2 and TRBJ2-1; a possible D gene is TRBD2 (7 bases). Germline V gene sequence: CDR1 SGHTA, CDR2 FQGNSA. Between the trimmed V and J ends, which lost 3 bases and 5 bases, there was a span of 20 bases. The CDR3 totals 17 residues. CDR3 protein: CASSLGGLTGPNNEQFF. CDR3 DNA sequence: TGTGCCAGCAGCTTGGGAGGGTTGACAGGACCCAACAATGAGCAGTTCTTC.

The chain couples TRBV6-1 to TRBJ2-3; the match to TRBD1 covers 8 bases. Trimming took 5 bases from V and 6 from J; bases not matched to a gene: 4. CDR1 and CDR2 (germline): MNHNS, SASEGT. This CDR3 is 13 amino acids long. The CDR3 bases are TGTGCCAGCAGTCGCGACAGGGGTGATACGCAGTATTTT. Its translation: CASSRDRGDTQYF.

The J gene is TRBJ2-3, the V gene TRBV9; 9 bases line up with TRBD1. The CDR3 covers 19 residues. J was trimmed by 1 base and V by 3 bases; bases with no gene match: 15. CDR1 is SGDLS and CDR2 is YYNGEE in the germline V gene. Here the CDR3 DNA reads TGTGCCAGCAGCGCAAAAGGACAGGGGACCCCACTAGGCACAGATACGCAGTATTTT. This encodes CASSAKGQGTPLGTDTQYF.

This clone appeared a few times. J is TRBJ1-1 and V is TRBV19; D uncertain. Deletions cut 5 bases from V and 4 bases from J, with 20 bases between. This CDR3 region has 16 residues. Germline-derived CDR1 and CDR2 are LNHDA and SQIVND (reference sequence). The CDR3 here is CASSVSLGASITEAFF. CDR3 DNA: TGTGCCAGTAGTGTCTCTCTCGGTGCCTCGATCACTGAAGCTTTCTTT.

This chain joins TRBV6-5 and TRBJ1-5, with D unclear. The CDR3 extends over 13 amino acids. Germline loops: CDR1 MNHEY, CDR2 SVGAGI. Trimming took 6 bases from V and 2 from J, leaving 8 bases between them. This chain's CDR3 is CASRQSRNQPQHF. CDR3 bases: TGTGCCAGCAGGCAGAGCCGCAATCAGCCCCAGCATTTT.

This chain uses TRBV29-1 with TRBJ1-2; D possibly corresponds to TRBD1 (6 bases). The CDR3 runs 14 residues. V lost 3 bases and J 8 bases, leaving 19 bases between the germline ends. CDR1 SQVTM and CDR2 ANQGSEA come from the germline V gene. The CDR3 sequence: CSVEQGGGAGGYTF. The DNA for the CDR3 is TGCAGCGTTGAGCAGGGTGGGGGCGCGGGGGGCTACACCTTC.

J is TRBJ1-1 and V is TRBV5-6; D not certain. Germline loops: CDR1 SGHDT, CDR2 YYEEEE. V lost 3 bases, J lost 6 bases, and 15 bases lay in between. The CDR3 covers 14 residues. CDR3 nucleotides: TGTGCCAGCAGCTCATATGAGCCGGGAGCTGAAGCTTTCTTT. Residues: CASSSYEPGAEAFF.

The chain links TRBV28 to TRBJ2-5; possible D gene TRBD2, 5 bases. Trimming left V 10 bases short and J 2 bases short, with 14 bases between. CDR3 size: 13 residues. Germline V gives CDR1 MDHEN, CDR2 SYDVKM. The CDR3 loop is CATRTPGQETQYF. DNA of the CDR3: TGTGCCACCAGAACTCCGGGACAAGAGACCCAGTACTTC.

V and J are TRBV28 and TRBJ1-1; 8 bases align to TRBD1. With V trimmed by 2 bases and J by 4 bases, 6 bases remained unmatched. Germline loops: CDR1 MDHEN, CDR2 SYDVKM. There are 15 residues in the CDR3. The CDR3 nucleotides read TGTGCCAGCAGTTTACCTCGGACAGGGCGCACTGAAGCTTTCTTT. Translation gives CASSLPRTGRTEAFF.

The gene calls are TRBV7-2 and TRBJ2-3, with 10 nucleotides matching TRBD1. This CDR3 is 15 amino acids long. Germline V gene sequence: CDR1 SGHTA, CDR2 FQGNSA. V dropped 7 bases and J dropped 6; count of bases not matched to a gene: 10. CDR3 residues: CASNPTGGVRDTQYF. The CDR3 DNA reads TGTGCCAGCAACCCGACAGGGGGCGTGCGGGATACGCAGTATTTT. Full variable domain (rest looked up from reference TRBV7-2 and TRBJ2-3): GAGVSQSPSNKVTEKGKDVELRCDPISGHTALYWYRQSLGQGLEFLIYFQGNSAPDKSGLPSDRFSAERTGGSVSTLTIQRTQQEDSAVYLCASNPTGGVRDTQYFGPGTRLTVL.

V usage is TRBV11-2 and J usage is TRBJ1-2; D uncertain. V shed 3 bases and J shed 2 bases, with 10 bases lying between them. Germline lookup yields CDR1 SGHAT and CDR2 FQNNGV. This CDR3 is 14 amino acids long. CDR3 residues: CASSFSDGNYGYTF. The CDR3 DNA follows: TGTGCCAGCAGCTTCTCGGACGGAAACTATGGCTACACCTTC.